A selection of T cell receptor beta chains follows, all from one sample in a study of cytomegalovirus exposure and HLA in healthy donors. TCRdb keeps only in-frame clones here, not all; method: immunoSEQ multiplex PCR. In the table there are about 140,000 clones, under 80% of which are singletons. The specimen was PBMCs. Receptor source: a male donor in good health and CMV-seronegative. The CDR3 runs from the conserved cysteine through the conserved F or W. D genes are given only for firm matches. For some rows the clone size is stated as once, few or many, or as a class when expanded; others skip it.

>TRBD2|TRBJ2-1|TRBV5-1|NA
TGCGCCAGCAGCCTGGGGGCGGGAGGGCCGGTTGAGCAGTTCTTC
CASSLGAGGPVEQFF
>TRBD1|TRBJ1-3|TRBV30|NA
TGTGCCTGGAGTTACCCCGGGACAGGGGCTGGAAACACCATATATTTT
CAWSYPGTGAGNTIYF
>NA|TRBJ1-4|TRBV9|NA
TGTGCCAGCAGCTCACGCGCCACAGGAGATAATGAAAAACTGTTTTTT
CASSSRATGDNEKLFF
>NA|TRBJ1-1|TRBV6-5|NA
TGTGCCAGCAGTTTGGACAGCCTTTCGAGTGAAGCTTTCTTT
CASSLDSLSSEAFF
>NA|TRBJ2-3|TRBV30|NA
TGTGCCTGGAGTGGCGGAGAGGGGCAGTATTTT
CAWSGGEGQYF
>NA|TRBJ2-1|TRBV25-1|NA
TGTGCCAGCAGTGATTTACAGGTGGAGTACAATGAGCAGTTCTTC
CASSDLQVEYNEQFF
>TRBD2|TRBJ2-3|TRBV18|NA
TGTGCCAGCTCACCACGGAGTGCGGGGGGACCAGATACGCAGTATTTT
CASSPRSAGGPDTQYF
>NA|TRBJ1-1|TRBV6-4|few
TGTGCCAGCAGTGTGAGTATGAACACTGAAGCTTTCTTT
CASSVSMNTEAFF
>TRBD2|TRBJ2-5|TRBV5-1|NA
TGCGCCAGCAGCTGGTCGGGACTAGCGGGAGTGAGGCAAGAGACCCAGTACTTC
CASSWSGLAGVRQETQYF
>NA|TRBJ2-6|TRBV9|NA
TGTGCCAGCAGCGAACTTAGGAGCCCGGGGGCCAACGTCCTGACTTTC
CASSELRSPGANVLTF
>NA|TRBJ1-3|TRBV6-4|NA
TGTGCCAGCAGTGAGACTGCTGGAAACACCATATATTTT
CASSETAGNTIYF
>NA|TRBJ2-1|TRBV2|NA
TGTGCCAGCAGTGAGGAACCACAGGAGCAGTTCTTC
CASSEEPQEQFF
>TRBD1|TRBJ1-2|TRBV10-3|NA
TGTGCCATCAGCGGGACAGAGACAAGTACAGGCTACACCTTC
CAISGTETSTGYTF
>NA|TRBJ2-7|TRBV30|NA
TGTGCCTGGGCGGTAGGCTCCTACGAGCAGTACTTC
CAWAVGSYEQYF
>TRBD1|TRBJ1-4|TRBV30|NA
TGTGCCTGGAGTAAACAAGACAGGGGTAATGAAAAACTGTTTTTT
CAWSKQDRGNEKLFF
>TRBD1|TRBJ1-1|TRBV30|few
TGTGCCTGGAGGACAGGGTTAGGGACTGAAGCTTTCTTT
CAWRTGLGTEAFF
>TRBD1|TRBJ1-3|TRBV2|once
TGTGCCAGCAGTGTGCGACAGGGCACCCCTCTCTCTGGAAACACCATATATTTT
CASSVRQGTPLSGNTIYF
>TRBD1|TRBJ2-1|TRBV14|NA
TGTGCCAGCAGTCTCTTAACCGGGACAGCTCGCAATGAGCAGTTCTTC
CASSLLTGTARNEQFF
>NA|TRBJ1-2|TRBV7-9|NA
TGTGCCAGCAGCTTCGAGGGGGTCGATGGCTACACCTTC
CASSFEGVDGYTF
>TRBD2|TRBJ2-5|TRBV11-2|NA
TGTGCCAGCAGCTCCTGGACTAGCGGGAGGGCGAGGGAGACCCAGTACTTC
CASSSWTSGRARETQYF
>TRBD2|TRBJ2-7|TRBV12-5|NA
TGTGCTAGTGGTCTAAGCGGGGTACCCGTCTCCTACGAGCAGTACTTC
CASGLSGVPVSYEQYF
>NA|TRBJ2-7|TRBV5-1|NA
TGCGCCAGCAGCTCCTCGGACAGATTCTCCTACGAGCAGTACTTC
CASSSSDRFSYEQYF
>NA|TRBJ1-1|TRBV18|NA
TGTGCCAGCTCACCTATCGGCAGGGGGAACACTGAAGCTTTCTTT
CASSPIGRGNTEAFF
>NA|TRBJ2-7|TRBV7-9|NA
TGTGCCAGCAGCTTAGTTGGGGACAAGATCTACGAGCAGTACTTC
CASSLVGDKIYEQYF
>NA|TRBJ1-2|TRBV19|few
TGTGCCAGTAGCATGGACCTCGGGGAGAGAAACTATGGCTACACCTTC
CASSMDLGERNYGYTF
>TRBD1|TRBJ1-1|TRBV19|NA
TGTGCCAGTAGTATGTACAGGGGCGAAGCTTTCTTT
CASSMYRGEAFF